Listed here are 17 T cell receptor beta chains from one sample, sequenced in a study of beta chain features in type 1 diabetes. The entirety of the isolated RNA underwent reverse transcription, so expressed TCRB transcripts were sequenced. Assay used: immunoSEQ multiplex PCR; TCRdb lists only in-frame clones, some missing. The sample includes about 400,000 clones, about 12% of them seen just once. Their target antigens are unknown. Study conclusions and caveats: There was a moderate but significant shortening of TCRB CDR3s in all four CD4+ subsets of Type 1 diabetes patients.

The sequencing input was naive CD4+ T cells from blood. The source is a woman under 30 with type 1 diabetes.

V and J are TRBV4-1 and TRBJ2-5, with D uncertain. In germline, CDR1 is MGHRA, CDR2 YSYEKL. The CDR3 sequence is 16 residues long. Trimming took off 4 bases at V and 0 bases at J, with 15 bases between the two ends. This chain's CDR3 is CASSPVGKLYQETQYF. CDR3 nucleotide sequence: TGCGCCAGCAGCCCGGTTGGCAAACTATACCAAGAGACCCAGTACTTC.

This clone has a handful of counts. The CDR3 loop reads CASSVDGGREQYF. As DNA, the CDR3 is TGTGCCAGCAGCGTAGATGGAGGTCGGGAGCAGTACTTC. The rearrangement uses TRBV9 and TRBJ2-7; D is perhaps TRBD2 (5 bases). The germline V gene has CDR1 SGDLS and CDR2 YYNGEE. This CDR3 is 13 amino acids long. Trimming left V 0 bases short and J 7 bases short, with 11 bases between.

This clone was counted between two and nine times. CDR3 region: CASSQVMGLAIYEQYF. The CDR3 DNA is TGTGCCAGCAGCCAAGTAATGGGACTAGCTATCTACGAGCAGTACTTC. V gene TRBV14 combines with J gene TRBJ2-7, with 9 bases lining up with TRBD2. The CDR3 is 16 amino acids. Losses at the gene ends were 1 base for V and 3 bases for J; bases not matched to a gene: 7. The V gene's germline CDR1 is SGHDN and CDR2 FVKESK.

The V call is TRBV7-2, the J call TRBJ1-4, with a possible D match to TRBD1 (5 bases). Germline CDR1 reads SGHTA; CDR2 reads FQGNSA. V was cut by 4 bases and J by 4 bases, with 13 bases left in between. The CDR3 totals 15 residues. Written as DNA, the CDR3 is TGTGCCAGCAGCTCAAGGGGAAGGGTTAATGAAAAACTGTTTTTT. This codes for CASSSRGRVNEKLFF. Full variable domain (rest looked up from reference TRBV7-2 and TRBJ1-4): GAGVSQSPSNKVTEKGKDVELRCDPISGHTALYWYRQSLGQGLEFLIYFQGNSAPDKSGLPSDRFSAERTGGSVSTLTIQRTQQEDSAVYLCASSSRGRVNEKLFFGSGTQLSVL.

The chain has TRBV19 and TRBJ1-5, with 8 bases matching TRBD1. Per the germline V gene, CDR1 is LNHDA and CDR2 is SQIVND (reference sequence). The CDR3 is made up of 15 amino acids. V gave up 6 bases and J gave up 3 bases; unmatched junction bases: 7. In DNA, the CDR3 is TGTGCCAGTAGCCTACAGGGGGTGAACAATCAGCCCCAGCATTTT. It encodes CASSLQGVNNQPQHF.

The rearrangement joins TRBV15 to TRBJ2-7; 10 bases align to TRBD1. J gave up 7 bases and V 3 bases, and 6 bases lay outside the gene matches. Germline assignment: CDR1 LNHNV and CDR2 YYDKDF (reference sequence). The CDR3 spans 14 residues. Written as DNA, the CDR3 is TGTGCCACCAGCAGGGGGACAGGGGTGCGGGAGCAGTACTTC. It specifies CATSRGTGVREQYF.

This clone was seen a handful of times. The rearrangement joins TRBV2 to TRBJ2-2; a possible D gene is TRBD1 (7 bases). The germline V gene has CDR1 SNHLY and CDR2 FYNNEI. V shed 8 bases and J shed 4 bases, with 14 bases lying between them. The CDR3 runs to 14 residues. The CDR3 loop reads CASGRTGGTGELFF. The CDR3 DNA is TGTGCCAGCGGGAGGACAGGCGGCACCGGGGAGCTGTTTTTT.

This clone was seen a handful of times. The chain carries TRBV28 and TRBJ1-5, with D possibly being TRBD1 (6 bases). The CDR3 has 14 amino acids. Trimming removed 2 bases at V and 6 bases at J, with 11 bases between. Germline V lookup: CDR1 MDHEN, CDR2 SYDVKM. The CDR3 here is CASSLVGASQPQHF. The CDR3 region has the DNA TGTGCCAGCAGTTTAGTGGGGGCCAGTCAGCCCCAGCATTTT. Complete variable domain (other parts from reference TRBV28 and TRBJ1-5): DVKVTQSSRYLVKRTGEKVFLECVQDMDHENMFWYRQDPGLGLRLIYFSYDVKMKEKGDIPEGYSVSREKKERFSLILESASTNQTSMYLCASSLVGASQPQHFGDGTRLSIL.

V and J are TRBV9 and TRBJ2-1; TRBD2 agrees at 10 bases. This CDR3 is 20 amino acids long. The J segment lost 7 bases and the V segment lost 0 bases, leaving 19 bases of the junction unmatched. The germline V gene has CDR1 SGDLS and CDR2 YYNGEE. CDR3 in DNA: TGTGCCAGCAGCGTAGATCTTTGGGTGGGTAGCGGGGGGTCAGGGAATGAGCAGTTCTTC. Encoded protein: CASSVDLWVGSGGSGNEQFF.

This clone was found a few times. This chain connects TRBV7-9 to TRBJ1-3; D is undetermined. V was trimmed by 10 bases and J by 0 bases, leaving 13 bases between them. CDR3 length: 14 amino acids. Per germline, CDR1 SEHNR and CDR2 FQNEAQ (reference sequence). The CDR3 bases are TGTGCCACCCCCCATCGGGGCTCTGGAAACACCATATATTTT. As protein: CATPHRGSGNTIYF. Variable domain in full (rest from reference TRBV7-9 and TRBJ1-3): DTGVSQNPRHKITKRGQNVTFRCDPISEHNRLYWYRQTLGQGPEFLTYFQNEAQLEKSRLLSDRFSAERPKGSFSTLEIQRTEQGDSAMYLCATPHRGSGNTIYFGEGSWLTVV.

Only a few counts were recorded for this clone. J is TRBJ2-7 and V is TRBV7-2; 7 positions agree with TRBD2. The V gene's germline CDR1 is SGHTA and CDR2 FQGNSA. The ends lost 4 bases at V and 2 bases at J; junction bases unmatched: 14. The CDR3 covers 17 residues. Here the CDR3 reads CASSSRAGVSGPYEQYF. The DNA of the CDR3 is TGTGCCAGCAGCTCGCGGGCGGGGGTTAGCGGACCCTACGAGCAGTACTTC.

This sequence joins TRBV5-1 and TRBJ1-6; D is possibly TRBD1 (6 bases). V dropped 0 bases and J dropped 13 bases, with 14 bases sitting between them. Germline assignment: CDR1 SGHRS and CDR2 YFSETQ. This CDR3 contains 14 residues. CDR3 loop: CASSLEQGRTPLHF. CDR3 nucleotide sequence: TGCGCCAGCAGCTTGGAACAGGGAAGGACTCCCCTCCACTTT.

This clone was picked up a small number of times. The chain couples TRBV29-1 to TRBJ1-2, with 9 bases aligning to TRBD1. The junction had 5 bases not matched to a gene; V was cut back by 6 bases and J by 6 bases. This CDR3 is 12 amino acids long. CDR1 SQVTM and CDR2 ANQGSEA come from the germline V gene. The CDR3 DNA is TGCAGCGTAGTACGGACAGGGGATGGCTACACCTTC. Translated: CSVVRTGDGYTF.

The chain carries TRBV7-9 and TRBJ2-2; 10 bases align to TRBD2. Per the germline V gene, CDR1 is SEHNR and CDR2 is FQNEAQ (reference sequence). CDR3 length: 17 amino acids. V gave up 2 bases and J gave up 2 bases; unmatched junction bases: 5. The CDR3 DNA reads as TGTGCCAGCAGCTTACTAGCGGGAGCATTTAACACCGGGGAGCTGTTTTTT. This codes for CASSLLAGAFNTGELFF.

The CDR3 here is CSGRQGATEQYF. The CDR3 DNA follows: TGCAGCGGGAGACAGGGGGCGACTGAGCAGTACTTC. The V and J genes are TRBV29-1 and TRBJ2-7; 10 bases match TRBD1. The germline gives CDR1 SQVTM, CDR2 ANQGSEA. V shed 7 bases, J shed 7 bases, and the junction held 7 bases outside the gene matches. This CDR3 is built from 12 residues.

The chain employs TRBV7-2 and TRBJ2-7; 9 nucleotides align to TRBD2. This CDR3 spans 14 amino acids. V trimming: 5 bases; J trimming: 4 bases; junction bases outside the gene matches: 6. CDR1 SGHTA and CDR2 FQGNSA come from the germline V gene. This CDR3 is CASSGSGSRYEQYF. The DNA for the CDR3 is TGTGCCAGCAGCGGTAGCGGGAGCAGGTACGAGCAGTACTTC.

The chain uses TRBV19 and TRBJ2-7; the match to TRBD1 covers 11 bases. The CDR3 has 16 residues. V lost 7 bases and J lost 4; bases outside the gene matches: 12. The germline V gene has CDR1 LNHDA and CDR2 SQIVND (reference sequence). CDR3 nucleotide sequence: TGTGCCAGTATGAGAAGCTCCGGGACAGGGGGTTACGAGCAGTACTTC. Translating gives CASMRSSGTGGYEQYF.